Shown below are 8 T cell receptor beta chains from a single sample sequenced in a study of cytomegalovirus exposure and HLA in healthy donors. The PCR made use of 60 Vbeta and 13 Jbeta primers. The repertoire was sequenced with immunoSEQ multiplex PCR; TCRdb's copy has only in-frame clones and lacks some. The sample contains fewer than 110,000 clones, 65% to 85% of which appear only once. Material for sequencing was PBMCs. These receptors came from a man younger than 45 in good health and CMV-seronegative.

V gene TRBV5-1 combines with J gene TRBJ1-6; 7 nucleotides line up with TRBD1. The CDR3 runs 16 residues. Germline-derived CDR1 and CDR2 are SGHRS and YFSETQ. V lost 4 bases to trimming and J lost 8 bases; unmatched junction nucleotides: 12. For the CDR3, the DNA is TGCGCCAGCAGCCGTTCCGGGACAGTGCCTTATTCACCCCTCCACTTT. It specifies CASSRSGTVPYSPLHF.

The chain has TRBV6-5 and TRBJ1-6, with a weak D call TRBD1 (5 bases). Trimming stripped 2 bases from V and 9 bases from J, with 17 bases between. There are 16 residues in the CDR3. Germline V gene data show CDR1 as MNHEY and CDR2 as SVGAGI. The CDR3 nucleotides read TGTGCCAGCAGTTACAAGGCGACAGCCTTGACTTCACCCCTCCACTTT. Protein: CASSYKATALTSPLHF.

The genes are TRBV7-6 and TRBJ2-7; TRBD2 matches at 9 bases. Germline-derived CDR1 and CDR2 are SGHVS and FNYEAQ. J was trimmed by 4 bases and V by 2 bases; bases with no gene match: 6. The CDR3 spans 15 residues. CDR3 amino acids: CASSLNSGGPYEQYF. For the CDR3, the DNA is TGTGCCAGCAGCTTAAATAGCGGGGGACCTTACGAGCAGTACTTC. Using reference TRBV7-6 and TRBJ2-7 for the parts outside the CDR3, the full variable domain is GAGVSQSPRYKVTKRGQDVALRCDPISGHVSLYWYRQALGQGPEFLTYFNYEAQQDKSGLPNDRFSAERPEGSISTLTIQRTEQRDSAMYRCASSLNSGGPYEQYFGPGTRLTVT.

V gene TRBV21-1 combines with J gene TRBJ1-5. TRBV21-1 is given as a pseudogene. This CDR3 is built from 15 residues. The CDR3 sequence: CASELQGRAGEPQHF. DNA for the CDR3: TGTGCCAGCGAACTTCAGGGGCGGGCGGGGGAGCCCCAGCATTTT.

The chain couples TRBV2 to TRBJ2-5; a possible D gene is TRBD1 (6 bases). Germline V gives CDR1 SNHLY, CDR2 FYNNEI. The CDR3 consists of 13 residues. The V and J ends lost 4 bases and 5 bases respectively, with 11 bases between them. CDR3 residues: CASSGSGVETQYF. The DNA for the CDR3 is TGTGCCAGCAGTGGATCAGGGGTGGAGACCCAGTACTTC.

This clone has just one count. The CDR3 region is CASHGQGGYEQYF. The CDR3 DNA sequence: TGTGCCAGCCATGGACAGGGTGGGTACGAGCAGTACTTC. J is TRBJ2-7 and V is TRBV27, with 8 bases lining up with TRBD1. CDR1 and CDR2 (germline): MNHEY, SMNVEV (reference sequence). The length of the CDR3 is 13 residues. The junction had 7 bases not matched to a gene; V was cut back by 8 bases and J by 4 bases.

This clone was seen once. J is TRBJ2-5 and V is TRBV15; possible D gene TRBD2, 7 bases. Germline-derived CDR1 and CDR2 are LNHNV and YYDKDF (reference sequence). The CDR3 has 15 amino acids. Trimming pared 1 base from V and 1 base from J, leaving 10 bases between. CDR3 sequence (DNA): TGTGCCACCAGCAGAGTAGGGGGGGCCCAAGAGACCCAGTACTTC. This gives the protein CATSRVGGAQETQYF.

This chain connects TRBV18 to TRBJ2-3, with TRBD2 as a possible D gene (5 bases). The germline CDR1 and CDR2 sequences are KGHSH and LQKENI. There are 13 residues in the CDR3. Trimming cost V 6 bases and J 3 bases, with 10 bases left between them. The CDR3 is CASSRDPTDTQYF. CDR3 DNA: TGTGCCAGCTCCCGGGATCCTACAGATACGCAGTATTTT. The complete variable domain, with remaining parts taken from reference TRBV18 and TRBJ2-3, reads NAGVMQNPRHLVRRRGQEARLRCSPMKGHSHVYWYRQLPEEGLKFMVYLQKENIIDESGMPKERFSAEFPKEGPSILRIQQVVRGDSAAYFCASSRDPTDTQYFGPGTRLTVL.